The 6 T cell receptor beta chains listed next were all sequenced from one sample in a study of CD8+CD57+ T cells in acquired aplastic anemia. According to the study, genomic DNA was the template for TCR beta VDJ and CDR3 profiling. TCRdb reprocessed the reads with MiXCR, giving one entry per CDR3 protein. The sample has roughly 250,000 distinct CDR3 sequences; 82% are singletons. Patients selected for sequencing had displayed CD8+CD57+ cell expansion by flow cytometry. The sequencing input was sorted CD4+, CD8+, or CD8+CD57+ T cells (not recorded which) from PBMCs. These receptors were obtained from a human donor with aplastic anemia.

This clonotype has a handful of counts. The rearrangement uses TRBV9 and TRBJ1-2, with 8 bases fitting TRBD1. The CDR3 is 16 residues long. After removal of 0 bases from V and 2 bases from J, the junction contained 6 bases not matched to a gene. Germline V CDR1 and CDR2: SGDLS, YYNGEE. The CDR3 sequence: CASSVGSGQGNYGYTF. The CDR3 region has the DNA TGTGCCAGCAGCGTAGGTTCCGGACAGGGAAACTATGGCTACACCTTC.

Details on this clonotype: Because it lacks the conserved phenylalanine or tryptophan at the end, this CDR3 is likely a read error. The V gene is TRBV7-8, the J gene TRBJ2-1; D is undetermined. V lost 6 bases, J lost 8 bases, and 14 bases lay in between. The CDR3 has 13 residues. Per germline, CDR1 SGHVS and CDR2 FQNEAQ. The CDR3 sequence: CASSDAAIHEQFV. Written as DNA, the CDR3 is TGTGCCAGCAGTGATGCGGCAATCCATGAGCAGTTCGTC.

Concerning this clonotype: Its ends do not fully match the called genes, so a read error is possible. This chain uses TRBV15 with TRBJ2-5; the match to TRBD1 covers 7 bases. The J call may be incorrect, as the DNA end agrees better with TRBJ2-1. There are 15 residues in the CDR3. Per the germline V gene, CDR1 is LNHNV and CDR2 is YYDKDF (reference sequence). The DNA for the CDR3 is TGTGCCACCAGCAGGGGCCAGGGGGTCGGGAATGCGCAGTTCTTC. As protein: CATSRGQGVGNAQFF.

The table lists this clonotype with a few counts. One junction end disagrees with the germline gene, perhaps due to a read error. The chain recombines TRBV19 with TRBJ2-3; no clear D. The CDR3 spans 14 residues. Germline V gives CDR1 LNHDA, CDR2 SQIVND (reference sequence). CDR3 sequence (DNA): TGTGCCAGCAGTATAGCTGGCGGAGCCTACACGCAGCATTTC. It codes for CASSIAGGAYTQHF. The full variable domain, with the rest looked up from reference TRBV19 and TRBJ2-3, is DGGITQSPKYLFRKEGQNVTLSCEQNLNHDAMYWYRQDPGQGLRLIYYSQIVNDFQKGDIAEGYSVSREKKESFPLTVTSAQKNPTAFYLCASSIAGGAYTQHFGPGTRLTVL.

In nucleotides, the CDR3 is TGTGCCAGCACGGGTCCCTCGGCTCAGAACTACGAGCAGTACTTC. Protein product: CASTGPSAQNYEQYF. This chain connects TRBV7-3 to TRBJ2-7; D gene unclear. The CDR3 is 15 residues long. Looked up from germline, CDR1 is SGHTA and CDR2 is FQGTGA. V gave up 7 bases and J gave up 3 bases, with 19 bases separating them.

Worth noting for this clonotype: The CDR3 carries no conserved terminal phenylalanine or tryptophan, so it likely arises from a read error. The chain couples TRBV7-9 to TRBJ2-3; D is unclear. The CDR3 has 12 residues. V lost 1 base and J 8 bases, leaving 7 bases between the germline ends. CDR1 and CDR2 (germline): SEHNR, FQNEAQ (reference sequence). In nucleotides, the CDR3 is TGTGCCAGCAGCTTAGGGTCAGGTACGCAGTATGTT. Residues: CASSLGSGTQYV.